This TCR beta chain comes out of a study of T-cell reconstitution after alpha-beta-depleted transplantation in children. Only a few counts were recorded for this clonotype. Library preparation (for TCRbeta) was performed with unique molecular identifiers. TCRdb re-derived calls from the PCR reads in MiXCR, one entry per CDR3 protein. The data show roughly 500,000 distinct CDR3 sequences, less than 35% seen once. The specimen comprised PBMCs from the stem cell graft donor, sampled from the stem cell graft. This clonotype was sampled from a human donor who donated a stem cell graft to a child with aplastic anemia.

CDR3 in amino acids: CASSIHGGRDTDTQYF. The CDR3 bases are TGTGCCAGTAGTATCCATGGCGGGAGGGACACAGATACGCAGTATTTT. The V and J genes are TRBV19 and TRBJ2-3; 9 bases are a match to TRBD2. The CDR3 loop spans 16 amino acids. Germline CDR1 is LNHDA and CDR2 is SQIVND (reference sequence). After removal of 3 bases from V and 2 bases from J, the junction contained 6 bases not matched to a gene.